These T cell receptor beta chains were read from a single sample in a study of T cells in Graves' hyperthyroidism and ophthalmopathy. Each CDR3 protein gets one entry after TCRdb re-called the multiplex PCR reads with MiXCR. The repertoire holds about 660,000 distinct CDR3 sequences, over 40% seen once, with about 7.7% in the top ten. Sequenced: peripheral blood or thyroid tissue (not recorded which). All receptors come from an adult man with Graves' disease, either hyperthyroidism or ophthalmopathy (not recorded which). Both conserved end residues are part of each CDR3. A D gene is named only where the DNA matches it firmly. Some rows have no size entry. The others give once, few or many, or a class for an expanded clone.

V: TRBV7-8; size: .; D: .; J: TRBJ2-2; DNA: TGTGCCAGCAGCTTAGGACGGCAAAGGGTCGGGGAGCTGTTTTTT; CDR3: CASSLGRQRVGELFF
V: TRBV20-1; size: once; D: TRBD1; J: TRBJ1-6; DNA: TGCAGTGCCTCGGACAGGTTGAGCTCCTATAATTCACCCCTCCACTTT; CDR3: CSASDRLSSYNSPLHF
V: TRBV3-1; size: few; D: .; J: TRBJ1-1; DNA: TGTGCCAGCAGCCAAGATCCGGGTATGAACACTGAAGCTTTCTTT; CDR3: CASSQDPGMNTEAFF
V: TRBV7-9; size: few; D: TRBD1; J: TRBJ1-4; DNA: TGTGCCAGCAGCCCAGACAGGGTTTCTGGAAAACTGTTTTTT; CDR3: CASSPDRVSGKLFF
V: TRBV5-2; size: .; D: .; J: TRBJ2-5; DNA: TGTGCCAGCAATCACGGGGGATCCGAGACCCAGTACTTC; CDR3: CASNHGGSETQYF
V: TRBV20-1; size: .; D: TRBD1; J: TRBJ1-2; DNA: TGCAGTGCTAGGGGACAGGGGATAGGCTACACCTTC; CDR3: CSARGQGIGYTF
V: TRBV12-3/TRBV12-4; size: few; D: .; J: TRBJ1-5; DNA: TGTGCCAGCAGCCGAAGTCCCAACAATCAGCCCCAGCATTTT; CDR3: CASSRSPNNQPQHF
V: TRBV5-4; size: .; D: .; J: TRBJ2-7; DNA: TGTGCCAGCAGCGTAATATTTGATGTAGACGAGCAGTACTTC; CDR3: CASSVIFDVDEQYF
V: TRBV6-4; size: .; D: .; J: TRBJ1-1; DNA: TGTGCCAGCGCCACCTATCAGGGGAACACTGAAGCTTTCTTT; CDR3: CASATYQGNTEAFF
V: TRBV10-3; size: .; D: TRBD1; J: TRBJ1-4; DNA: TGTGCCATCAGCTCAGGGGGCGGCGAAAAACTGTTTTTT; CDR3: CAISSGGGEKLFF
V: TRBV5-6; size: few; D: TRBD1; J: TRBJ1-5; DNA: TGTGCCAGCAGCGAAAGGACAGGGGACAATCAGCCCCAGCATTTT; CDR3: CASSERTGDNQPQHF
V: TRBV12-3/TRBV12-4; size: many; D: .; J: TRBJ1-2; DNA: TGTGCCAGCAGCCCATCAGGGGCTAACTATGGCTACACCTTC; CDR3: CASSPSGANYGYTF
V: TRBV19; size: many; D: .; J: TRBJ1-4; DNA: TGTGCCAGTAGTATCGGCCAGGGCGGCGAAAAACTGTTTTTT; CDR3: CASSIGQGGEKLFF
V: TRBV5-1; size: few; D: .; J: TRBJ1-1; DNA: TGCGCCAGCAGCTACGATATCTCTGAAGCTTTCTTT; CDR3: CASSYDISEAFF
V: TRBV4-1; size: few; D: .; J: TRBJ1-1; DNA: TGCGCCAGCAGCCAAGGGTTAGTCCATGAAGCTTTCTTT; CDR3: CASSQGLVHEAFF
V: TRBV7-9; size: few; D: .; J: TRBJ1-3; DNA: TGTGCCAGCAGCGGAAGAGTAGGGGCGCGTGGAAACACCATATATTTT; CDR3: CASSGRVGARGNTIYF
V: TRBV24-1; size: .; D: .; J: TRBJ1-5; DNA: TGTGCTAGAGACCGGGCCCGCAATCAGCCCCAGCATTTT; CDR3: CARDRARNQPQHF
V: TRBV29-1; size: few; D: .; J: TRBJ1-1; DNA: TGCAGCGTTGAACGGGTGGGTAGGTGGGGCAACACTGAAGCTTTCTTT; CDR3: CSVERVGRWGNTEAFF
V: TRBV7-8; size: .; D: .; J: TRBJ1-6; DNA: TGCGCCAGCAGCCAAGATGGGGGCAGGCGTAATTCACCCCTCCACTTT; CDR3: CASSQDGGRRNSPLHF
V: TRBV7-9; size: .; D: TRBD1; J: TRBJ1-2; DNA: TGTGCCAGCAGCCCTAGACAGGGGCTTTCGGATGGCTACACCTTC; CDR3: CASSPRQGLSDGYTF
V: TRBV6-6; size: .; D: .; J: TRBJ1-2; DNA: TGTGCCAGCAGTTACGAGGAGGACTATGGCTACACCTTC; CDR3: CASSYEEDYGYTF
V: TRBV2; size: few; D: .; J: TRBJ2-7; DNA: TGTGCCAGCAGTGGGACGGGCGAGCAGTACTTC; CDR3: CASSGTGEQYF
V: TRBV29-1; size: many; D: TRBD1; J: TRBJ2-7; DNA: TGCAGCGTTGCCCGGGACAGCTCCTACGAGCAGTACTTC; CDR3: CSVARDSSYEQYF
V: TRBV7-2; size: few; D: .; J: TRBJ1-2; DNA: TGTGCCAGCAGCTTAGCCCCGACAGTTACTCATGGCTACACCTTC; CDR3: CASSLAPTVTHGYTF
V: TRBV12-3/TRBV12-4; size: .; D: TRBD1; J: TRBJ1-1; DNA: TGTGCCAGCAGTTTAATGACAGGGGGAAACACTGAAGCTTTCTTT; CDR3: CASSLMTGGNTEAFF
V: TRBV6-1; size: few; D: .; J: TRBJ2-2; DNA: TGTGCCAGCAGTGAGTGGGACACCGGGGAGCTGTTTTTT; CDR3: CASSEWDTGELFF
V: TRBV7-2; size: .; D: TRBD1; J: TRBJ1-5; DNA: TGTGCCAACCCCAGGGGGGGGCCTTGCGGACCTACCTTTCAGCCCCAGCATTTT; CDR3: CANPRGGPCGPTFQPQHF
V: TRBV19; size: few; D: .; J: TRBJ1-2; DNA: TGTGCCAGTAGTAGGACAGAGGGGTTGCTGAACTATGGCTACACCTTC; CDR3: CASSRTEGLLNYGYTF
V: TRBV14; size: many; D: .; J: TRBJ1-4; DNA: TGTGCCAGCAGCCAAGAGGCTGGGCCTGGGGAAAAACTGTTTTTT; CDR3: CASSQEAGPGEKLFF
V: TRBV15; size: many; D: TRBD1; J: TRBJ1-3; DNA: TGTGCCACCAGCGAAGGACAGGGGATCGGCTCTGGAAACACCATATATTTT; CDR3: CATSEGQGIGSGNTIYF
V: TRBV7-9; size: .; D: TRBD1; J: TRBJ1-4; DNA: TGTGCCAGCAGCTTCCGGGACAGGGGGCATGAAAAACTGTTTTTT; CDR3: CASSFRDRGHEKLFF
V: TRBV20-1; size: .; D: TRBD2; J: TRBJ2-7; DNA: TGCAGTGCTAGTGGTACGCCTAGCGGTATCTCCTACGAGCAGTACTTC; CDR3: CSASGTPSGISYEQYF
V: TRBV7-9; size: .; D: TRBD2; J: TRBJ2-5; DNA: TGTGCCAGCAGCTTAGCCCGGGCGGGAGTTCGAGAGACCCAGTACTTC; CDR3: CASSLARAGVRETQYF
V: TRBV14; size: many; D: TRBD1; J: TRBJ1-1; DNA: TGTGCCAGCAGCGTACCAGGGACAGGTGCCACTGAAGCTTTCTTT; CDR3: CASSVPGTGATEAFF
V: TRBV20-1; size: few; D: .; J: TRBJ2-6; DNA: TGCAGTGCCAGACCCCCCCTCTCTGGGGCCAACGTCCTGACTTTC; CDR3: CSARPPLSGANVLTF
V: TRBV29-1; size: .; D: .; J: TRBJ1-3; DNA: TGCAGCGTTCTCTCCGGGGACACCTCTGGAAACACCATATATTTT; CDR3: CSVLSGDTSGNTIYF
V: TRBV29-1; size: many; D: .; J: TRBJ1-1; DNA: TGCAGCGTTGATTGGGGGAACGAAGCTTTCTTT; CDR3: CSVDWGNEAFF
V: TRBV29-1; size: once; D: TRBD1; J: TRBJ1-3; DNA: TGCAGCGTTGAAACAGGGGGCATGAACACCATATATTTT; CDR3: CSVETGGMNTIYF
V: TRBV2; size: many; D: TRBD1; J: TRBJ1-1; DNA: TGTGCCAGCAGTGAAGGTGGGGACAGGGGGACTGAAGCTTTCTTT; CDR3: CASSEGGDRGTEAFF
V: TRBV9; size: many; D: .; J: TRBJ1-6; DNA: TGTGCCAGCAGCGGGTTAGGGAATTCACCCCTCCACTTT; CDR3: CASSGLGNSPLHF
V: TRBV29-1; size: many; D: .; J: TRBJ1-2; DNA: TGCAGCGTTGAGTACAGGCCCCTAACCTTC; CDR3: CSVEYRPLTF
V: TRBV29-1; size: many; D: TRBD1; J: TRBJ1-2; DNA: TGCAGCGTTTCGGGACAGGGCTTCGGCTACACCTTC; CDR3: CSVSGQGFGYTF